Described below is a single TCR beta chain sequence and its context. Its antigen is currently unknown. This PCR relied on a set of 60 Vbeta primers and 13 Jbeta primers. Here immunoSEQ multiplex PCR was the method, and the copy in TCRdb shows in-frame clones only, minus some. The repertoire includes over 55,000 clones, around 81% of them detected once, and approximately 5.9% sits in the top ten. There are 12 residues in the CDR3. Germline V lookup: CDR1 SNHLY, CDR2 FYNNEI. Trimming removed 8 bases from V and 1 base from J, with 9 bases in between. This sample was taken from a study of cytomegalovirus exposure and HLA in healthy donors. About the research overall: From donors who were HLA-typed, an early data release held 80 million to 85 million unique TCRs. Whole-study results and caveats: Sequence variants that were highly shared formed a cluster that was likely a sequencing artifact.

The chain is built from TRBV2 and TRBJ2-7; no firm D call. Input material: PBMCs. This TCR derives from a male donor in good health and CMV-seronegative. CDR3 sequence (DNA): TGTGCCAGCGAGGCCGGATCCTACGAGCAGTACTTC. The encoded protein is CASEAGSYEQYF.